This T cell receptor beta chain stems from a study of T-cell memory formation after mild COVID-19. Findings of the study overall: Balance between CD4 and CD8 was seen in clones contracting day 15 to 85, and a CD4+ lean was seen in later expanders. The study found contracting CD4+ clones mainly in CM and EM and contracting CD8+ clones in EMRA.

Comment on this clonotype: Its antigen is unidentified.

Germline V gene lookup returns CDR1 SGHTA and CDR2 FQGTGA. There are 15 residues in the CDR3. V gave up 1 base and J gave up 4 bases, with 14 bases separating them. One entry per CDR3 protein, called by TCRdb with MiXCR from the 5' RACE reads. In the table there are roughly 400,000 distinct CDR3 sequences, approximately 24% of which are singletons. The V gene is TRBV7-3, the J gene TRBJ2-7; weak D call: TRBD2 (7 bases). The sequencing input was PBMCs or a T cell subset sorted from them (not recorded which). The source is an adult woman who had mild COVID-19 (a few samples of this study predate the infection). Cell type and time point are not known. As DNA, the CDR3 is TGTGCCAGCAGCTTAAGAGGGGGGAGGGAGTACGAGCAGTACTTC. It codes for CASSLRGGREYEQYF.